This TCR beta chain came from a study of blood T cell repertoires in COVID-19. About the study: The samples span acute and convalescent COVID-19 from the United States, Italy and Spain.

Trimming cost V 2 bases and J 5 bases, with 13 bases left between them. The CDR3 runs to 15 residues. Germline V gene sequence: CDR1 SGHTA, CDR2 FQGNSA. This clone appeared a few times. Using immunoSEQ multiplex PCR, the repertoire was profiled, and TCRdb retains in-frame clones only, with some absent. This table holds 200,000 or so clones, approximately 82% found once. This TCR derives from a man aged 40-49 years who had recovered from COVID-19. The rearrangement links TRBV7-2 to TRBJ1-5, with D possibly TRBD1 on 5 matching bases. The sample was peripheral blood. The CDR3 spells CASSLRVGGDQPQHF. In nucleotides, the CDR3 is TGTGCCAGCAGCTTACGTGTGGGGGGGGATCAGCCCCAGCATTTT.